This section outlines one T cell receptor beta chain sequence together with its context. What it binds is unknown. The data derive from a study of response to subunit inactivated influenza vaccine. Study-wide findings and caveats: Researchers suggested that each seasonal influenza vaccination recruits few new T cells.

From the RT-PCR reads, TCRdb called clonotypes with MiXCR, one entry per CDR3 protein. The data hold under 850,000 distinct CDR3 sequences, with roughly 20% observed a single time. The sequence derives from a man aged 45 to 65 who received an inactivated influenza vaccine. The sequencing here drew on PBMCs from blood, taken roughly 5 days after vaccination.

The CDR3 DNA sequence: TGTGCCAGCTCACCCGGGACAGGAGGATATGGCTACACCTTC. Protein sequence: CASSPGTGGYGYTF. The chain joins TRBV18 to TRBJ1-2, with 8 nucleotides matching TRBD1. Germline CDR1 and CDR2: KGHSH and LQKENI. V trimming: 3 bases; J trimming: 5 bases; junction bases outside the gene matches: 5. This CDR3 has 14 amino acids. Variable domain in full (rest from reference TRBV18 and TRBJ1-2): NAGVMQNPRHLVRRRGQEARLRCSPMKGHSHVYWYRQLPEEGLKFMVYLQKENIIDESGMPKERFSAEFPKEGPSILRIQQVVRGDSAAYFCASSPGTGGYGYTFGSGTRLTVV.